The rows below give T cell receptor beta chains drawn from one sample of a study of T cells in localized non-small cell lung cancer. Sequenced by immunoSEQ multiplex PCR; TCRdb stores in-frame clones only, minus some. The sample includes fewer than 8,000 clones, approximately 93% of them seen just once. The material was peripheral blood, obtained before any cancer treatment. Receptor source: a woman aged 35-70 years with stage I lung adenocarcinoma. Both conserved end residues are part of each CDR3. Each record gives: V gene, clone size, CDR3 protein. Clone size, where shown, is once, few, many, or a class for clones that have expanded.

v_call: TRBV11-2; clone_size: -; cdr3_aa: CASSLPGQGAYGYTF
v_call: TRBV6-1; clone_size: -; cdr3_aa: CASSEISGQGTRSIQYF
v_call: TRBV5-5; clone_size: -; cdr3_aa: CASSLAGDRLTNYGYTF
v_call: TRBV9; clone_size: -; cdr3_aa: CASSVRLAGGITDTQYF
v_call: TRBV5-1; clone_size: -; cdr3_aa: CASSIIAGAGNIQYF
v_call: TRBV7-6; clone_size: -; cdr3_aa: CASSLEGGTGGDTQYF
v_call: TRBV11-2; clone_size: once; cdr3_aa: CASSPGVQETQYF
v_call: TRBV7-2; clone_size: -; cdr3_aa: CASSLDSRVFYEQYF
v_call: TRBV9; clone_size: -; cdr3_aa: CASSPSSGQVPLHF
v_call: TRBV5-1; clone_size: -; cdr3_aa: CASSNTQGADTQYF
v_call: TRBV5-8; clone_size: -; cdr3_aa: CASSLANVDEQFF
v_call: TRBV7-9; clone_size: once; cdr3_aa: CASSPPGIGREKLFF
v_call: TRBV15; clone_size: -; cdr3_aa: CATSSRRTQETQYF
v_call: TRBV7-9; clone_size: -; cdr3_aa: CASSWIEGETQYF
v_call: TRBV7-9; clone_size: -; cdr3_aa: CASSLEEGGREKLFF
v_call: TRBV6-6; clone_size: -; cdr3_aa: CASSFRGHYSNQPQHF
v_call: TRBV6-1; clone_size: -; cdr3_aa: CASSEPLALQYF
v_call: TRBV5-1; clone_size: -; cdr3_aa: CASSTGQFFGTEAFF
v_call: TRBV5-1; clone_size: -; cdr3_aa: CASSPRPPNTEAFF
v_call: TRBV19; clone_size: -; cdr3_aa: CASSTLPLPGLYNEQFF
v_call: TRBV16; clone_size: -; cdr3_aa: CASSQSGGTSIQYF
v_call: TRBV19; clone_size: -; cdr3_aa: CASSVPSGGYGYTF
v_call: TRBV6-1; clone_size: -; cdr3_aa: CASSNRQGAKEKLFF
v_call: TRBV5-1; clone_size: -; cdr3_aa: CASSRGATNEKLFF
v_call: TRBV5-1; clone_size: -; cdr3_aa: CASRDQGDTEAFF
v_call: TRBV2; clone_size: -; cdr3_aa: CASSHNGGIYEQYF
v_call: TRBV6-6; clone_size: -; cdr3_aa: CASSPAGLSSYNEQFF
v_call: TRBV5-6; clone_size: -; cdr3_aa: CASSLNYGYTF
v_call: TRBV7-2; clone_size: -; cdr3_aa: CASSPWGQGAGEFF
v_call: TRBV13; clone_size: few; cdr3_aa: CASSLGLGYNYGYTF
v_call: TRBV5-1; clone_size: -; cdr3_aa: CASSLVLGANTEAFF
v_call: TRBV2; clone_size: -; cdr3_aa: CASSEMAGRNGQPQHF
v_call: TRBV19; clone_size: -; cdr3_aa: CASRQGASNQPQHF
v_call: TRBV19; clone_size: -; cdr3_aa: CASSIMGQGVDPNYGYTF
v_call: TRBV5-1; clone_size: -; cdr3_aa: CASSFTGGENTEAFF
v_call: TRBV4-1; clone_size: hyperexpanded; cdr3_aa: CASSQDRQGNDEQFF
v_call: TRBV7-6; clone_size: -; cdr3_aa: CASSLRDLGQGNEQYF
v_call: TRBV15; clone_size: -; cdr3_aa: CATSGGPGTNTDTQYF
v_call: TRBV28; clone_size: -; cdr3_aa: CASSTGLANSYEQYF